This TCR beta chain was observed in a study of T cell responses to AZD1222 COVID-19 vaccine. Study-level information: The analysis combined second doses at about 4 or about 12 weeks.

Comment on this clone: Its matching antigen is unknown.

The germline gives CDR1 KGHDR, CDR2 SFDVKD. Unmatched junction bases numbered 1, after V lost 1 base and J lost 1 base. CDR3 length equals 16 residues. General study findings and limits: Just a handful of AZD1222 recipients tested seropositive at baseline. Repertoires were sampled only after the peak T cell response.

Only in-frame clones appear in the TCRdb table, and some are missing; sequencing was by immunoSEQ multiplex PCR. The repertoire holds some 190,000 clones, 80% to 90% seen once, with 6.9% in the top ten. This TCR derives from an adult in good health. The material sequenced was peripheral blood, taken on day 0 of AZD1222 vaccination. J is TRBJ2-3 and V is TRBV24-1; 10 bases are shared with TRBD2. The CDR3 nucleotides are TGTGCCACCAGTGATTTTGGGACTAGCGGCACAGATACGCAGTATTTT. It specifies CATSDFGTSGTDTQYF.